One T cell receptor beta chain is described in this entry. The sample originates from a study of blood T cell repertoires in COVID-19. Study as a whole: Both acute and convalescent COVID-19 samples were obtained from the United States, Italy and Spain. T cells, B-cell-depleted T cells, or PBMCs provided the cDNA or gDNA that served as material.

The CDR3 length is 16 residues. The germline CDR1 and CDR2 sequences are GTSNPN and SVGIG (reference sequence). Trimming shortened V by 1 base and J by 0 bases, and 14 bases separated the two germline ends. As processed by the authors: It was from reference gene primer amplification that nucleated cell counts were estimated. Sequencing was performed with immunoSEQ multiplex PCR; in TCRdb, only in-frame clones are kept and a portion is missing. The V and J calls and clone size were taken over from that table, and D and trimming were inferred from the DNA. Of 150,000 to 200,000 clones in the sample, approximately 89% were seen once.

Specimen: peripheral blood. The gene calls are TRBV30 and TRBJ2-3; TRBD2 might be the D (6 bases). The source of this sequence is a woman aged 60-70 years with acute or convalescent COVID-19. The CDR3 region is CAWSDGVAASTDTQYF. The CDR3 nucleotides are TGTGCCTGGAGTGACGGGGTAGCGGCTAGCACAGATACGCAGTATTTT. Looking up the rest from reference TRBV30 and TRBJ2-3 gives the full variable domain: SQTIHQWPATLVQPVGSPLSLECTVEGTSNPNLYWYRQAAGRGLQLLFYSVGIGQISSEVPQNLSASRPQDRQFILSSKKLLLSDSGFYLCAWSDGVAASTDTQYFGPGTRLTVL.